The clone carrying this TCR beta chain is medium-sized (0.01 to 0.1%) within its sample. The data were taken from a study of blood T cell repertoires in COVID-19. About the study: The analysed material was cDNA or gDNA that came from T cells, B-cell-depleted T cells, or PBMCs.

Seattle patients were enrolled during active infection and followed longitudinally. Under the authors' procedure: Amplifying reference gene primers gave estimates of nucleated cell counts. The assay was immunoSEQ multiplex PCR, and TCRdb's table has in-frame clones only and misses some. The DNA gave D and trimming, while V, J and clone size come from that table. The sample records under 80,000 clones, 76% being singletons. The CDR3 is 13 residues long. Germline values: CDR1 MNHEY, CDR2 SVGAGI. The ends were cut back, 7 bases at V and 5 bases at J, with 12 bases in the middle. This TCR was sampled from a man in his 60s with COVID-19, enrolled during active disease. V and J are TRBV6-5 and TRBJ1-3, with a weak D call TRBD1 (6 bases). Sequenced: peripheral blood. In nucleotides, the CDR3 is TGTGCCAGCATCTCGGACAGTAGAAACACCATATATTTT. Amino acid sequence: CASISDSRNTIYF.